Described below is a single TCR beta chain sequence and its context. The source of the sample is a study of blood T cell repertoires in COVID-19. This CDR3 has 16 amino acids. Germline assignment: CDR1 SGHVS and CDR2 FNYEAQ. V lost 1 base, J lost 5 bases, and 8 bases stayed unmatched. Here immunoSEQ multiplex PCR was the method, and the copy in TCRdb shows in-frame clones only, minus some. This sample has about 190,000 clones, with around 85% found just once. The clonotype originates from a woman in her 30s who had recovered from COVID-19. The chain combines TRBV7-6 with TRBJ2-5, with TRBD1 matching 9 bases. The sample comprised PBMCs or T cells enriched from blood (not recorded which). The CDR3 DNA sequence: TGTGCCAGCAGCTTAGGGGAAGGACAGGGGAGGGAGACCCAGTACTTC. Protein sequence: CASSLGEGQGRETQYF.